The TCR beta chain under discussion was sequenced for a study of blood T cell repertoires in COVID-19. Across the whole study: The United States, Italy and Spain were the sources of the acute and convalescent COVID-19 samples. PBMCs, B-cell-depleted T cells, or T cells were the source of the cDNA or gDNA that made up the material.

In the original processing: Counts of nucleated cells, estimated from reference gene primer amplification, were obtained. Assay: immunoSEQ multiplex PCR; the TCRdb copy retains only in-frame clones and omits some. The DNA gave D and trimming, while V, J and clone size come from that table. The table includes about 170,000 clones, approximately 83% detected once. Sequenced sample: peripheral blood. The clonotype originates from a woman between 55 and 75 years old with acute or convalescent COVID-19.

The CDR3 DNA reads TGCAGTGCTAGCTCTTTGAGTGAGCAGTTCTTC. Translation: CSASSLSEQFF. The rearrangement joins TRBV20-1 to TRBJ2-1; D unclear. The CDR3 contains 11 residues. Deletions cut 3 bases from V and 9 bases from J, with 9 bases between. Germline loops: CDR1 DFQATT, CDR2 SNEGSKA (reference sequence).